This TCR beta chain was sequenced for a study of blood T cell repertoires in COVID-19. Across the study: COVID-19 samples collected from the United States, Italy and Spain covered acute and convalescent phases. T cells, B-cell-depleted T cells, or PBMCs provided the cDNA or gDNA that served as material.

This clone was recorded once. Germline V lookup: CDR1 KGHSH, CDR2 LQKENI. CDR3 size: 16 residues. Unmatched junction bases numbered 12, after V lost 3 bases and J lost 5 bases. Across about two dozen US areas, participants ranged in age from about 18 to 90 years. Participants were placed into cohorts based on the clinical history they reported. Generated by immunoSEQ multiplex PCR, the TCRdb table keeps only in-frame clones and is missing some. In the table there are 300,000 to 400,000 clones, around nine tenths of which are singletons. The chain uses TRBV18 and TRBJ2-5; 7 bases are shared with TRBD1. This TCR derives from a man aged 60 to 69 who had recovered from COVID-19. The sample was PBMCs or T cells enriched from blood (not recorded which). The CDR3 nucleotides are TGTGCCAGCTCACCTCTCCAAAGGGACAGAGAGGAGACCCAGTACTTC. Its protein product is CASSPLQRDREETQYF.